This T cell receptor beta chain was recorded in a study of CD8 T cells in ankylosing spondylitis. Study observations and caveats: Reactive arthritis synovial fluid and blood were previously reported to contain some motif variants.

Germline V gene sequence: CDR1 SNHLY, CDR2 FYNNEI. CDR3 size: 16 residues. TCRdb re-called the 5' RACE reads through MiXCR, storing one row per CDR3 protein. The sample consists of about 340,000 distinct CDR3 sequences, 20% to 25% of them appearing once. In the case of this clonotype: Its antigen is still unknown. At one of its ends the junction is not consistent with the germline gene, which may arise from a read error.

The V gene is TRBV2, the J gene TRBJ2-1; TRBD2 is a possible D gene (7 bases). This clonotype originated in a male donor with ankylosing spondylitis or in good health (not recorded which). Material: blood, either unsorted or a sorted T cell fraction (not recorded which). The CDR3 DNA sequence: TGTGCCAGCAGTGGGGACATTCATGGGGACTACAATGAGCAGCTCTTC. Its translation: CASSGDIHGDYNEQLF.